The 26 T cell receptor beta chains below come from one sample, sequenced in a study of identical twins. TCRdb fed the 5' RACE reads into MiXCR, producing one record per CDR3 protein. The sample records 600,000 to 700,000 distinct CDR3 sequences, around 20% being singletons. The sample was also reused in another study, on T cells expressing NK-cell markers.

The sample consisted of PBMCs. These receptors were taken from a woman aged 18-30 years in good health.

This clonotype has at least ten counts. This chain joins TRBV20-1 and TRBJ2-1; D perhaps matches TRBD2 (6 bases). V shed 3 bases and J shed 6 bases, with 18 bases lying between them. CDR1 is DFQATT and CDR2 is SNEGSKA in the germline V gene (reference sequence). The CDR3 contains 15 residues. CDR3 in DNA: TGCAGTGCTAGCCCTCCTGCCGCGGGGTTCAATGAGCAGTTCTTC. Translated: CSASPPAAGFNEQFF.

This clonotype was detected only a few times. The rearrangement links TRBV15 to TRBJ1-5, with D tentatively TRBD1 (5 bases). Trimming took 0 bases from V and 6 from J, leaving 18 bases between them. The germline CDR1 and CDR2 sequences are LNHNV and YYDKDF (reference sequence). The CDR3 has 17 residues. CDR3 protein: CATSRDMAGLFSQPQHF. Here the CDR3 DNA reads TGTGCCACCAGCAGAGATATGGCAGGGTTATTTAGTCAGCCCCAGCATTTT.

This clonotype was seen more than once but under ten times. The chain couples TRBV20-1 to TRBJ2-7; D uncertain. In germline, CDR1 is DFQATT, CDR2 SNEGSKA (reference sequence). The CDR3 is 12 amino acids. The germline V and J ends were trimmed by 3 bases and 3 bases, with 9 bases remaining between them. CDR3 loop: CSASIFSYEQYF. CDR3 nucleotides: TGCAGTGCTAGCATCTTTAGCTACGAGCAGTACTTC.

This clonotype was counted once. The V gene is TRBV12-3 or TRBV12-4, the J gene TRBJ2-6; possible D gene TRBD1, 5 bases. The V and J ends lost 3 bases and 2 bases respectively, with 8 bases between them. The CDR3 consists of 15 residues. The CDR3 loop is CASSFRGTGANVLTF. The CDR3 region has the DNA TGTGCCAGCAGTTTTAGGGGAACTGGGGCCAACGTCCTGACTTTC.

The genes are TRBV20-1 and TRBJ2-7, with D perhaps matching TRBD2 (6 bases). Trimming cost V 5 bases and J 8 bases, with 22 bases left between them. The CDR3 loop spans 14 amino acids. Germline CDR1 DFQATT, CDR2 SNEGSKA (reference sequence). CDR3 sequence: CSAGSEGSNRQQYF. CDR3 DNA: TGCAGTGCTGGATCGGAGGGTAGTAACCGGCAGCAGTACTTC.

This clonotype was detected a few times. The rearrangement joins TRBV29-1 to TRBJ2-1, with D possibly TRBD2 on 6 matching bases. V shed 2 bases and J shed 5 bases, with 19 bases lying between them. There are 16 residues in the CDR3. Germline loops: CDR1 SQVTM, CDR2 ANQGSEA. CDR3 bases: TGCAGCGTTGAAATGAGAAGGGGATCGGGAGACAATGAGCAGTTCTTC. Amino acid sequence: CSVEMRRGSGDNEQFF.

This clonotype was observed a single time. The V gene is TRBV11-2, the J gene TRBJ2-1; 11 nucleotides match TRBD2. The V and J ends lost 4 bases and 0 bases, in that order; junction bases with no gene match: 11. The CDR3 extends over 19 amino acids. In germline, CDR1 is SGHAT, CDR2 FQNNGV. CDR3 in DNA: TGTGCCAGCAGCTCAAGGACTAGCGGGTCCTGGAGCTCCTACAATGAGCAGTTCTTC. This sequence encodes CASSSRTSGSWSSYNEQFF.

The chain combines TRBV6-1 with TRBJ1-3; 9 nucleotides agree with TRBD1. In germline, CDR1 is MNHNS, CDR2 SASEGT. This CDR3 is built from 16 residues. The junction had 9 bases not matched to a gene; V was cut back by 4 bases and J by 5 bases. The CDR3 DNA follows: TGTGCCAGCAGTGGGGGACAGGGCACGCCTAGAAACACCATATATTTT. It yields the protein CASSGGQGTPRNTIYF.

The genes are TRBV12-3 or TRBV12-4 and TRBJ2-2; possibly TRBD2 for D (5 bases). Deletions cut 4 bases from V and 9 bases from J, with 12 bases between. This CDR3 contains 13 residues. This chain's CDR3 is CASSWMGDRELFF. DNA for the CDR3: TGTGCCAGCAGTTGGATGGGAGACCGGGAGCTGTTTTTT.

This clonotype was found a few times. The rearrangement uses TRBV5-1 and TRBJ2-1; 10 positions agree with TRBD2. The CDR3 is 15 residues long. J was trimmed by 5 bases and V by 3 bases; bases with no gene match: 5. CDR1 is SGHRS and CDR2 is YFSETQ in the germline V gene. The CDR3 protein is CASSYLAGADNEQFF. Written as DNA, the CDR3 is TGCGCCAGCAGCTACCTAGCGGGAGCTGACAATGAGCAGTTCTTC.

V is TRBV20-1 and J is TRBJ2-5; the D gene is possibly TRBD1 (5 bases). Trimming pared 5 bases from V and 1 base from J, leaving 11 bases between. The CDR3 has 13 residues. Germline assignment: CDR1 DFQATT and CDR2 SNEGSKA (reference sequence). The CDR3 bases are TGCAGTGCTGGCCAGGGTCGCCAAGAGACCCAGTACTTC. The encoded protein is CSAGQGRQETQYF.

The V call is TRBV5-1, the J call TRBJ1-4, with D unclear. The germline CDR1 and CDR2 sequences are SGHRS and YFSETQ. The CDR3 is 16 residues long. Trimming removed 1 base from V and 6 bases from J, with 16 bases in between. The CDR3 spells CASSLSPGVGDEKLFF. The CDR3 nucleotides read TGCGCCAGCAGCTTGTCCCCAGGTGTCGGGGATGAAAAACTGTTTTTT.

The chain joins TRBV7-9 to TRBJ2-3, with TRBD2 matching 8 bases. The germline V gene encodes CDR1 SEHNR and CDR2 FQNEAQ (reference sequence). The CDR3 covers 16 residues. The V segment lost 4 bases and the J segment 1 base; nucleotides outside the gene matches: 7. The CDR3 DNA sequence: TGTGCCAGCAGCTCACGTAGCGGGGCAGGCACAGATACGCAGTATTTT. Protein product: CASSSRSGAGTDTQYF.

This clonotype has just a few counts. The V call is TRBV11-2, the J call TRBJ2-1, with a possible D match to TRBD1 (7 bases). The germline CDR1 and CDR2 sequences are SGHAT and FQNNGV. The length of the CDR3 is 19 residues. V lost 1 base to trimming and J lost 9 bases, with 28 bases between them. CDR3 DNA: TGTGCCAGCAGCTTAGTTGGCGTTTGGGGCAGGGGGGACGTGATTGAGCAGTTCTTC. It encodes CASSLVGVWGRGDVIEQFF.

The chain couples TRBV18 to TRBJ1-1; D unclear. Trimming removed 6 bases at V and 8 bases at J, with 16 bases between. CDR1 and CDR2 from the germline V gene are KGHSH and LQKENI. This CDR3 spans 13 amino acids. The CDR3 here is CASSPSLEWEAFF. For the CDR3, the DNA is TGTGCCAGCTCTCCTTCCCTCGAGTGGGAAGCTTTCTTT.

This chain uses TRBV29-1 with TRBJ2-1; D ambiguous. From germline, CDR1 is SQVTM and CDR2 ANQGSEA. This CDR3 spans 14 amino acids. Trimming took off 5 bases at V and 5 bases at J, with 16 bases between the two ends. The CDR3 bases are TGCAGCGTTACCAAGGGCCTCTACAACAATGAGCAGTTCTTC. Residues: CSVTKGLYNNEQFF.

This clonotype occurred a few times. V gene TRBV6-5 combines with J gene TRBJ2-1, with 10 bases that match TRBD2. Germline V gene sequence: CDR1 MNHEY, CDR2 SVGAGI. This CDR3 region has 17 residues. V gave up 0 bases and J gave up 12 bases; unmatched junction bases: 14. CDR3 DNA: TGTGCCAGCAGTTACTCCTCGGGGACTAGCGACCCCATAGGGCAGTTCTTC. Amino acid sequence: CASSYSSGTSDPIGQFF.

The CDR3 region has the DNA TGCAGCGTTGGACAGGGATTCTCTGGGGCCAACGTCCTGACTTTC. This encodes CSVGQGFSGANVLTF. V is TRBV29-1 and J is TRBJ2-6; the match to TRBD1 covers 7 bases. This CDR3 contains 15 residues. Germline V gene lookup returns CDR1 SQVTM and CDR2 ANQGSEA. Trimming cost V 4 bases and J 0 bases; bases outside gene matches: 3.

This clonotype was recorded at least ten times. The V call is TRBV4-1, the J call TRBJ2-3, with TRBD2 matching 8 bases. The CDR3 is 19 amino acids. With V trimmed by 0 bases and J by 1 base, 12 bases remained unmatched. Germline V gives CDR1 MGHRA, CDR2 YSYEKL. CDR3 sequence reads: CASSQEGDGGVRGTDTQYF. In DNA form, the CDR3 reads TGCGCCAGCAGCCAAGAGGGGGACGGGGGGGTGCGGGGCACAGATACGCAGTATTTT.

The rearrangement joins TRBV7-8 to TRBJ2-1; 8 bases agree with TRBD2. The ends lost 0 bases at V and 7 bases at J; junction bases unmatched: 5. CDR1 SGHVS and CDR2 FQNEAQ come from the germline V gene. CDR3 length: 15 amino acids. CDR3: CASSLAGLGLNEQFF. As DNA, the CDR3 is TGTGCCAGCAGCTTAGCGGGACTAGGGTTGAATGAGCAGTTCTTC.

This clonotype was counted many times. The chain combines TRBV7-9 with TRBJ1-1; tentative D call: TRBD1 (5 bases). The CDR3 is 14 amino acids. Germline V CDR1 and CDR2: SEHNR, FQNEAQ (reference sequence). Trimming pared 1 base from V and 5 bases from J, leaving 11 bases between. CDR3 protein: CASSLGGAKTEAFF. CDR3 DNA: TGTGCCAGCAGCTTAGGCGGGGCTAAAACTGAAGCTTTCTTT.

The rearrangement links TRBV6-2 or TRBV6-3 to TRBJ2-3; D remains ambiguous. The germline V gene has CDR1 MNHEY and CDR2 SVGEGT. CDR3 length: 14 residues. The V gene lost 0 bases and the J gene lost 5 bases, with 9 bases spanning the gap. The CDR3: CASSYSPLVDTQYF. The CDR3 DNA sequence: TGTGCCAGCAGTTACTCACCTTTGGTAGATACGCAGTATTTT.

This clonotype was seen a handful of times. The CDR3: CASSPQESYGYTF. The CDR3 nucleotides are TGTGCCAGCAGCCCACAGGAATCCTATGGCTACACCTTC. The J gene is TRBJ1-2, the V gene TRBV5-5; possible D gene TRBD1, 5 bases. Between the trimmed V and J ends, which lost 4 bases and 4 bases, there was a span of 11 bases. The CDR3 sequence is 13 residues long. The germline V gene has CDR1 SGHKS and CDR2 YYEKEE (reference sequence).

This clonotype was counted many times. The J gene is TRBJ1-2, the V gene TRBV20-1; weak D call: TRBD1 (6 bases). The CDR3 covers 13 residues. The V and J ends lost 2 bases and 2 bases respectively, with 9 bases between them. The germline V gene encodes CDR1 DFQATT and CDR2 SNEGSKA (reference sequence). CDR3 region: CSARLTGNYGYTF. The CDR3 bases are TGCAGTGCTAGACTAACAGGGAACTATGGCTACACCTTC.

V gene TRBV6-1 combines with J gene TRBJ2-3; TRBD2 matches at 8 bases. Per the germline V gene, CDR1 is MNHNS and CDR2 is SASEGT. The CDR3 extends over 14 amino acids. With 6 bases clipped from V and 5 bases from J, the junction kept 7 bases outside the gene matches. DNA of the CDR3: TGTGCCAGCAGACCCCCGGGGGGGCGAGATACGCAGTATTTT. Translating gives CASRPPGGRDTQYF.

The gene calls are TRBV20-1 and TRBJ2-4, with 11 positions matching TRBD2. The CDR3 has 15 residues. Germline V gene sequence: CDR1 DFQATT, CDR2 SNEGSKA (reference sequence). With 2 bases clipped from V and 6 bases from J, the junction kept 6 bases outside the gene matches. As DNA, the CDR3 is TGCAGTGCTAGATTACTAGCGGGGGCTCGAAACATTCAGTACTTC. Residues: CSARLLAGARNIQYF.